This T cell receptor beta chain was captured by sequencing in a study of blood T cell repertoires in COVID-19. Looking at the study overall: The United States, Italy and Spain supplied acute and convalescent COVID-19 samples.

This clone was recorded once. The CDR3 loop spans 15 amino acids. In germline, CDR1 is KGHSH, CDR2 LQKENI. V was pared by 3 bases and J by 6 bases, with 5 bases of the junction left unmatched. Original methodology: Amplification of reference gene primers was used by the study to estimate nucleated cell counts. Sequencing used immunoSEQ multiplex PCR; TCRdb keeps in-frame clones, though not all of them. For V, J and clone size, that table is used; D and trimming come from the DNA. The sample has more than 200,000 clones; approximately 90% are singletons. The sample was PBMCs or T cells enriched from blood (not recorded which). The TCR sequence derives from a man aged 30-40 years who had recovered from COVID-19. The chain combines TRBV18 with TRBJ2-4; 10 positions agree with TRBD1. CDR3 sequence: CASSPTGQGINIQYF. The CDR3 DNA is TGTGCCAGCTCACCGACGGGACAGGGGATAAACATTCAGTACTTC.